One sample yielded the 24 T cell receptor beta chains listed below, sequenced in a study of high-grade serous ovarian cancer treatment subgroups. This table comes from immunoSEQ multiplex PCR, and its TCRdb copy is limited to in-frame clones, with some not included. In the table there are roughly 4,000 clones, 60% to 80% of which are singletons. Tumor samples were taken before definitive surgery or chemotherapy. Sequenced: tumor tissue. Receptors originate from a human donor with high-grade serous ovarian cancer.

The chain couples TRBV7-3 to TRBJ2-1, with 7 bases matching TRBD2. Per the germline V gene, CDR1 is SGHTA and CDR2 is FQGTGA. This CDR3 comprises 15 residues. The V and J ends lost 0 bases and 5 bases, in that order; junction bases with no gene match: 4. CDR3 loop: CASSLTQRGHNEQFF. The CDR3 DNA sequence: TGTGCCAGCAGCTTAACCCAGCGGGGACACAATGAGCAGTTCTTC. The complete variable domain, with remaining parts taken from reference TRBV7-3 and TRBJ2-1, reads GAGVSQTPSNKVTEKGKYVELRCDPISGHTALYWYRQSLGQGPEFLIYFQGTGAADDSGLPNDRFFAVRPEGSVSTLKIQRTERGDSAVYLCASSLTQRGHNEQFFGPGTRLTVL.

The chain recombines TRBV10-3 with TRBJ1-2; D is unresolved. V was clipped by 6 bases and J by 6 bases, with 11 bases between them. The CDR3 consists of 12 residues. Germline lookup yields CDR1 ENHRY and CDR2 SYGVKD. The CDR3 bases are TGTGCCATCAGATACGACACGGATGGCTACACCTTC. Translating it yields CAIRYDTDGYTF.

V is TRBV25-1 and J is TRBJ2-5; 10 bases match TRBD1. Germline CDR1 reads MGHDK; CDR2 reads SYGVNS. This CDR3 region has 17 residues. After removal of 3 bases from V and 4 bases from J, the junction contained 11 bases not matched to a gene. CDR3 nucleotide sequence: TGTGCCAGCAGTGACGTTCTTGGGGACAGGGGTGGAGAGACCCAGTACTTC. This codes for CASSDVLGDRGGETQYF.

V and J are TRBV7-6 and TRBJ1-3; no clear D gene. Trimming took 4 bases from V and 0 from J, leaving 10 bases between them. CDR1 is SGHVS and CDR2 is FNYEAQ in the germline V gene. The length of the CDR3 is 15 residues. The CDR3 sequence is CASSSEPFSGNTIYF. DNA for the CDR3: TGTGCCAGCAGCTCGGAACCTTTCTCTGGAAACACCATATATTTT.

The chain has TRBV27 and TRBJ2-1; D may be TRBD1 (5 bases). Germline loops: CDR1 MNHEY, CDR2 SMNVEV (reference sequence). Trimming pared 5 bases from V and 5 bases from J, leaving 22 bases between. This CDR3 region has 17 residues. CDR3 residues: CASSPRFGRVFDNEQFF. DNA of the CDR3: TGTGCCAGCAGTCCAAGGTTTGGCAGGGTTTTTGACAATGAGCAGTTCTTC.

This clone has more than one count but fewer than ten. The chain joins TRBV11-1 to TRBJ2-7; the D gene is possibly TRBD1 (6 bases). The CDR3 runs to 15 residues. The V end was cut by 5 bases, the J end by 3 bases, with 17 bases between. The germline CDR1 and CDR2 sequences are SGHAT and FQDESV (reference sequence). CDR3 sequence reads: CASSILSGQSYEQYF. Written as DNA, the CDR3 is TGTGCCAGCAGCATCCTTAGTGGACAGAGCTACGAGCAGTACTTC.

V gene TRBV7-2 combines with J gene TRBJ2-7; D assignment may be TRBD1 or TRBD2 (7 bases each). The CDR3 spans 15 residues. V dropped 4 bases and J dropped 6 bases, with 19 bases sitting between them. Per the germline V gene, CDR1 is SGHTA and CDR2 is FQGNSA. CDR3 loop: CASSSILGGGSEQYF. Written as DNA, the CDR3 is TGTGCCAGCAGCTCCATCCTGGGAGGGGGCAGCGAGCAGTACTTC.

The V call is TRBV6-1, the J call TRBJ2-7; 13 nucleotides agree with TRBD2. The CDR3 is 14 amino acids. Unmatched junction bases numbered 2, after V lost 5 bases and J lost 4 bases. Germline CDR1 is MNHNS and CDR2 is SASEGT. Written as DNA, the CDR3 is TGTGCCAGCAGTAGACTAGCGGGAGGATACGAGCAGTACGTC. Translated, it gives CASSRLAGGYEQYV.

The CDR3 DNA sequence: TGTGCCATCAGTACCGGGACTAGCGGATCATTCCAAGAGACCCAGTACTTC. Translating gives CAISTGTSGSFQETQYF. V gene TRBV10-3 combines with J gene TRBJ2-5; 11 nucleotides line up with TRBD2. Germline V gene sequence: CDR1 ENHRY, CDR2 SYGVKD. The CDR3 has 17 residues. Unmatched junction bases numbered 9, after V lost 5 bases and J lost 1 base.

The rearrangement links TRBV15 to TRBJ1-2; TRBD1 matches at 7 bases. J was trimmed by 4 bases and V by 5 bases; bases with no gene match: 7. The V gene's germline CDR1 is LNHNV and CDR2 YYDKDF (reference sequence). This CDR3 spans 14 amino acids. CDR3 sequence: CATSFRRDSYGYTF. The CDR3 region has the DNA TGTGCCACCAGCTTCCGACGGGACAGCTATGGCTACACCTTC.

The gene calls are TRBV11-1 and TRBJ2-1, with 9 bases identical to TRBD1. J gave up 13 bases and V 3 bases, and 7 bases lay outside the gene matches. The germline gives CDR1 SGHAT, CDR2 FQDESV (reference sequence). This CDR3 has 13 amino acids. CDR3 amino acids: CASSFTGGSRQFF. In nucleotides, the CDR3 is TGTGCCAGCAGCTTTACAGGGGGCTCTAGACAGTTCTTC.

This chain connects TRBV18 to TRBJ2-7, with D perhaps matching TRBD2 (6 bases). The CDR3 consists of 14 residues. Germline V gene data show CDR1 as KGHSH and CDR2 as LQKENI. V was shortened by 6 bases and J by 0 bases, with 12 bases between the two germline ends. Here the CDR3 reads CASSGGADSYEQYF. CDR3 nucleotide sequence: TGTGCCAGCTCCGGGGGAGCGGACTCCTACGAGCAGTACTTC.

The chain is built from TRBV5-6 and TRBJ1-4; D is uncertain. CDR3 length: 13 residues. Trimming took 3 bases from V and 6 from J, leaving 9 bases between them. Germline assignment: CDR1 SGHDT and CDR2 YYEEEE. CDR3 sequence: CASSSSPDEKLFF. The DNA of the CDR3 is TGTGCCAGCAGCTCTTCTCCGGATGAAAAACTGTTTTTT.

The chain recombines TRBV28 with TRBJ2-2; D may be TRBD2 (5 bases). Looked up from germline, CDR1 is MDHEN and CDR2 is SYDVKM. This CDR3 has 18 residues. Trimming left V 7 bases short and J 2 bases short, with 23 bases between. CDR3 nucleotides: TGTGCCAGCATTGGAGAGTTTGGGAGAGGGCTAAACACCGGGGAGCTGTTTTTT. Translating gives CASIGEFGRGLNTGELFF. Drawing the rest from reference TRBV28 and TRBJ2-2, the complete variable domain is DVKVTQSSRYLVKRTGEKVFLECVQDMDHENMFWYRQDPGLGLRLIYFSYDVKMKEKGDIPEGYSVSREKKERFSLILESASTNQTSMYLCASIGEFGRGLNTGELFFGEGSRLTVL.

V usage is TRBV6-5 and J usage is TRBJ2-7; 9 nucleotides agree with TRBD1. Germline V CDR1 and CDR2: MNHEY, SVGAGI. This CDR3 is built from 15 residues. The ends lost 6 bases at V and 3 bases at J; junction bases unmatched: 9. The CDR3 reads CASSRNRGLFYEQYV. For the CDR3, the DNA is TGTGCCAGCAGCCGAAACAGGGGGCTATTCTACGAGCAGTACGTC.

This clone was observed a handful of times. J is TRBJ2-5 and V is TRBV18; D gene unclear. V lost 0 bases to trimming and J lost 5 bases, with 10 bases between them. The CDR3 has 14 residues. Per germline, CDR1 KGHSH and CDR2 LQKENI. The CDR3 DNA is TGTGCCAGCTCACCACCGGCCGAAGAGGAGACCCAGTACTTC. This codes for CASSPPAEEETQYF.

J is TRBJ2-5 and V is TRBV19, with TRBD1 as a possible D gene (5 bases). The germline V and J ends were trimmed by 3 bases and 1 base, with 21 bases remaining between them. Looked up from germline, CDR1 is LNHDA and CDR2 is SQIVND (reference sequence). The CDR3 extends over 18 amino acids. In DNA, the CDR3 is TGTGCCAGTAGTATTTCTTTACCGTCCAGGGCCCCCCAAGAGACCCAGTACTTC. Protein sequence: CASSISLPSRAPQETQYF. Full variable domain (rest looked up from reference TRBV19 and TRBJ2-5): DGGITQSPKYLFRKEGQNVTLSCEQNLNHDAMYWYRQDPGQGLRLIYYSQIVNDFQKGDIAEGYSVSREKKESFPLTVTSAQKNPTAFYLCASSISLPSRAPQETQYFGPGTRLLVL.

The J gene is TRBJ2-7, the V gene TRBV11-2; D perhaps matches TRBD1 (6 bases). The length of the CDR3 is 17 residues. Germline CDR1 is SGHAT and CDR2 is FQNNGV. V dropped 5 bases and J dropped 1 base, with 21 bases sitting between them. CDR3: CASSPQTAGEHSYEQYF. Written as DNA, the CDR3 is TGTGCCAGCAGCCCCCAAACGGCAGGGGAACATTCCTACGAGCAGTACTTC.

This clone was counted between two and nine times. The rearrangement links TRBV5-5 to TRBJ1-5; tentatively, D is TRBD1 (6 bases). The CDR3 consists of 16 residues. V was clipped by 4 bases and J by 6 bases, with 20 bases between them. CDR1 is SGHKS and CDR2 is YYEKEE in the germline V gene (reference sequence). For the CDR3, the DNA is TGTGCCAGCAGCCGCATCCCACATGGGGGCACTCAGCCCCAGCATTTT. Translating gives CASSRIPHGGTQPQHF.

The chain links TRBV18 to TRBJ2-2, with D perhaps matching TRBD1 or TRBD2 (6 bases each). V lost 4 bases to trimming and J lost 8 bases, with 17 bases between them. The CDR3 loop spans 15 amino acids. CDR1 KGHSH and CDR2 LQKENI come from the germline V gene. The CDR3 here is CASSLRGLASGELFF. In nucleotides, the CDR3 is TGTGCCAGCTCACTCCGGGGGCTGGCTTCGGGGGAGCTGTTTTTT.

This sequence joins TRBV4-1 and TRBJ1-1; no reliable D call. CDR1 MGHRA and CDR2 YSYEKL come from the germline V gene. The CDR3 runs 15 residues. V dropped 1 base and J dropped 0 bases, with 9 bases sitting between them. The CDR3 protein is CASSQVVPVNTEAFF. CDR3 sequence (DNA): TGCGCCAGCAGCCAAGTTGTTCCTGTGAACACTGAAGCTTTCTTT.

The rearrangement links TRBV15 to TRBJ2-3, with 11 bases identical to TRBD2. CDR1 and CDR2 from the germline V gene are LNHNV and YYDKDF (reference sequence). Trimming at V came to 0 bases and at J to 3 bases, leaving 17 bases not matched to a gene. The CDR3 contains 21 residues. This chain's CDR3 is CATSRDRFAGLAGGQTDTQYF. The CDR3 DNA is TGTGCCACCAGCAGAGACCGGTTTGCCGGCTTAGCGGGAGGGCAGACAGATACGCAGTATTTT.

This rearrangement joins TRBV5-1 to TRBJ2-3; 13 bases fit TRBD2. CDR3 length: 16 residues. Germline CDR1 SGHRS, CDR2 YFSETQ. V shed 3 bases and J 10 bases; nucleotides not matched to a gene: 11. The CDR3 loop is CASSSSTSGRTSAQYF. In DNA, the CDR3 is TGCGCCAGCAGCTCCTCGACTAGCGGGAGGACTTCCGCGCAGTATTTT.

The chain combines TRBV19 with TRBJ1-4; D remains unclear. The V gene lost 10 bases and the J gene lost 8 bases, with 20 bases spanning the gap. The CDR3 extends over 14 amino acids. Germline CDR1 LNHDA, CDR2 SQIVND (reference sequence). CDR3 sequence reads: CATSKRTDSEKLFF. Written as DNA, the CDR3 is TGTGCCACCTCCAAAAGGACGGATTCGGAAAAACTGTTTTTT. Full variable domain (remainder filled in from reference TRBV19 and TRBJ1-4): DGGITQSPKYLFRKEGQNVTLSCEQNLNHDAMYWYRQDPGQGLRLIYYSQIVNDFQKGDIAEGYSVSREKKESFPLTVTSAQKNPTAFYLCATSKRTDSEKLFFGSGTQLSVL.